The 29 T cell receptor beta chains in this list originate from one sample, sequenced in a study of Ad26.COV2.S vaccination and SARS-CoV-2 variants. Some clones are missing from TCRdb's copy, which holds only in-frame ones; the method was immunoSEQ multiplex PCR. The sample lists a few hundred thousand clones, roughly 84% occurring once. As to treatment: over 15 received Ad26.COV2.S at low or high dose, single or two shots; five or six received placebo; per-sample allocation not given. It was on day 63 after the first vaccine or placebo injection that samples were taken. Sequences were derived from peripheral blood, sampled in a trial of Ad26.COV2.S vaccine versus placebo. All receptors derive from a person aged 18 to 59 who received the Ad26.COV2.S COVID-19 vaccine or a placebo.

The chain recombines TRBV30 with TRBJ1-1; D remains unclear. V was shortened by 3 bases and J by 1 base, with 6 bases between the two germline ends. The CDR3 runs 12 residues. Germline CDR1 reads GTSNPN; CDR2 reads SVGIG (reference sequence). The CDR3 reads CAWRKENTEAFF. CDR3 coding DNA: TGTGCCTGGAGGAAGGAGAACACTGAAGCTTTCTTT.

This CDR3 is CASTPQGRDTEAFF. In DNA form, the CDR3 reads TGTGCCAGCACCCCTCAGGGGAGGGACACTGAAGCTTTCTTT. The gene calls are TRBV27 and TRBJ1-1, with TRBD1 as a possible D gene (6 bases). Trimming removed 7 bases from V and 3 bases from J, with 15 bases in between. Germline assignment: CDR1 MNHEY and CDR2 SMNVEV (reference sequence). The CDR3 has 14 residues.

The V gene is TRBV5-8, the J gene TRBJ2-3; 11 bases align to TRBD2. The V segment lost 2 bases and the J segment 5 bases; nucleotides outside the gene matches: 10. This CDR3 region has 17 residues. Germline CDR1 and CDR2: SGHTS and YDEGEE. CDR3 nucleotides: TGTGCCAGCAGCTTTTCCCCCCTAGCGGGGGGAATAGATACGCAGTATTTT. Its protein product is CASSFSPLAGGIDTQYF.

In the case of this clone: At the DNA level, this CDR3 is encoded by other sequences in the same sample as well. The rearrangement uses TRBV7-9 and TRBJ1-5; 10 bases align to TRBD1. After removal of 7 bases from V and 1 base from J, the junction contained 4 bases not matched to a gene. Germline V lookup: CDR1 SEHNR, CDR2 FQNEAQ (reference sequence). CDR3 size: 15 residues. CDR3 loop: CASTQGQGSNQPQHF. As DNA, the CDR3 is TGTGCCAGCACCCAGGGACAGGGGAGCAATCAGCCCCAGCATTTT.

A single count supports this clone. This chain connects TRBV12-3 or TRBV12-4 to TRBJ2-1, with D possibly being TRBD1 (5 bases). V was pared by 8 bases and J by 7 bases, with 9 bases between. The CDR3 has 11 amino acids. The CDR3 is CASSHRNEQFF. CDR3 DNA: TGTGCCAGCTCCCACAGGAATGAGCAGTTCTTC.

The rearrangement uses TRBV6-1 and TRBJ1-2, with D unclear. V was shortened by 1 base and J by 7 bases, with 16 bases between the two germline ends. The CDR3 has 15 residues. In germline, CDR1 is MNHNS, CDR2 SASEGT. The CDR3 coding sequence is TGTGCCAGCAGTGAAGGGTGGGAGGCAGTCCCTGGCTACACCTTC. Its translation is CASSEGWEAVPGYTF.

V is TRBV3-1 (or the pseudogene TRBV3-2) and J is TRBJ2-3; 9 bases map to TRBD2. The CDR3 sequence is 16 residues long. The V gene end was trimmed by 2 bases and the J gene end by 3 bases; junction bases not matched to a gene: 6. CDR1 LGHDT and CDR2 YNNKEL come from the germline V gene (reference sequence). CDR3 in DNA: TGTGCCAGCAGCCAACGAGGCCTAGCGGGGACAGATACGCAGTATTTT. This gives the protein CASSQRGLAGTDTQYF.

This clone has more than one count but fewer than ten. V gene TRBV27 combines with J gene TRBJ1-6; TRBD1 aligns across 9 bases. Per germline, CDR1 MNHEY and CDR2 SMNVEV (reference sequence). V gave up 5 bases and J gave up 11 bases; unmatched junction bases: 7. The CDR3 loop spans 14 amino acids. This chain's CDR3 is CASSVTGGAPPLHF. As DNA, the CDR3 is TGTGCCAGCAGTGTAACAGGGGGCGCGCCACCCCTCCACTTT.

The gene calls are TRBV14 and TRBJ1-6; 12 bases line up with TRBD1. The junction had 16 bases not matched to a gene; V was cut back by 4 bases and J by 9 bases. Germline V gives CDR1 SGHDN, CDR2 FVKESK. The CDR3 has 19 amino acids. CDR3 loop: CASSLLPGQGAVGVSPLHF. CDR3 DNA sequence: TGTGCCAGCAGCCTCCTACCGGGACAGGGGGCAGTGGGGGTTTCACCCCTCCACTTT.

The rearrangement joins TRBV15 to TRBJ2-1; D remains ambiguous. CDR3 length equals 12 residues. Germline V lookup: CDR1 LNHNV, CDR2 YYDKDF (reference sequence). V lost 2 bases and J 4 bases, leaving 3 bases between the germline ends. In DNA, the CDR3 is TGTGCCACCAGCAGAAGGTACAATGAGCAGTTCTTC. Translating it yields CATSRRYNEQFF.

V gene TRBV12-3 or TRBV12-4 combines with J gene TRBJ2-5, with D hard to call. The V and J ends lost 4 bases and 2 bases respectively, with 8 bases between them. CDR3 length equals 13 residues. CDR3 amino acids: CASSWAEQETQYF. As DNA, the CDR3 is TGTGCCAGCAGTTGGGCGGAACAAGAGACCCAGTACTTC.

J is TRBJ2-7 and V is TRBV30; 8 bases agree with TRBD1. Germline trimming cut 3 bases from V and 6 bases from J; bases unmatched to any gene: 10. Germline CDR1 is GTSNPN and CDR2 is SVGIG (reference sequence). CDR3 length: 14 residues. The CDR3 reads CAWSPWTGRSEQYF. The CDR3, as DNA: TGTGCCTGGAGCCCCTGGACAGGGCGGAGCGAGCAGTACTTC.

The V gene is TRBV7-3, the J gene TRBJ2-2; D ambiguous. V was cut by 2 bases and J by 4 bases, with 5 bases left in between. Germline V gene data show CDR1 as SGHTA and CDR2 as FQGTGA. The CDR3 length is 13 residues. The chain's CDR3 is CASSLDSTGELFF. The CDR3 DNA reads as TGTGCCAGCAGCTTAGACTCCACCGGGGAGCTGTTTTTT.

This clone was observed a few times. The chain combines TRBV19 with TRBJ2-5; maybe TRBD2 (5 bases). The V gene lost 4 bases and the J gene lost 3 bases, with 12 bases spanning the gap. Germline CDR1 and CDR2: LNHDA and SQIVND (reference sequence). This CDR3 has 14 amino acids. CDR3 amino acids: CASSRGNQKETQYF. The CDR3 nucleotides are TGTGCCAGTAGTAGAGGGAACCAAAAAGAGACCCAGTACTTC. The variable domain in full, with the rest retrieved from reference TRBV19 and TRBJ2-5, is DGGITQSPKYLFRKEGQNVTLSCEQNLNHDAMYWYRQDPGQGLRLIYYSQIVNDFQKGDIAEGYSVSREKKESFPLTVTSAQKNPTAFYLCASSRGNQKETQYFGPGTRLLVL.

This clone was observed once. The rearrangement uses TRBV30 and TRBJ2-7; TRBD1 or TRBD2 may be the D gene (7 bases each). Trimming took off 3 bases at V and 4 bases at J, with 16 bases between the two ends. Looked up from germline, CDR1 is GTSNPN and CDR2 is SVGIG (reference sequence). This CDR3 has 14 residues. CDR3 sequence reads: CAWSQGGGPYEQYF. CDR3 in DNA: TGTGCCTGGAGCCAGGGAGGGGGCCCGTACGAGCAGTACTTC.

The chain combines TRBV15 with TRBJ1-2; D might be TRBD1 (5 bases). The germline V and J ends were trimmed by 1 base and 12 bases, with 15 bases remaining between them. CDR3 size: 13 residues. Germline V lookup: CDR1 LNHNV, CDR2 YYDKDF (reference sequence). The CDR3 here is CATSRGAGRGDTF. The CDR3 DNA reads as TGTGCCACCAGCAGAGGCGCAGGGCGAGGGGACACCTTC.

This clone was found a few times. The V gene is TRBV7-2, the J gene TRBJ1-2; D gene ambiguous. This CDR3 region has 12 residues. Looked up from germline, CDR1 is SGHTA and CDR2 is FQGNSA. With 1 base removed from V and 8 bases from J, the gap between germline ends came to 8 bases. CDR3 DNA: TGTGCCAGCAGCTTAGAAGTTCCCGGCTACACCTTC. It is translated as CASSLEVPGYTF.

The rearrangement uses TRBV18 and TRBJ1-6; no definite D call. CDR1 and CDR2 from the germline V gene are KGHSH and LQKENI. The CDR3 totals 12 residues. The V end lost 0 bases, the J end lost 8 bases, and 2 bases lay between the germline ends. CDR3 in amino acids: CASSPPDSPLHF. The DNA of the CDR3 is TGTGCCAGCTCACCACCTGATTCACCCCTCCACTTT.

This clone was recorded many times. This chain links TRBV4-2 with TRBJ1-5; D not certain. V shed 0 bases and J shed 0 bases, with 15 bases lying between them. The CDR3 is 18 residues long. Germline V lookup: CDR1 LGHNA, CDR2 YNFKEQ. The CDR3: CASSQDSGWANSNQPQHF. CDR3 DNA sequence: TGTGCCAGCAGCCAAGATTCCGGTTGGGCTAATAGCAATCAGCCCCAGCATTTT.

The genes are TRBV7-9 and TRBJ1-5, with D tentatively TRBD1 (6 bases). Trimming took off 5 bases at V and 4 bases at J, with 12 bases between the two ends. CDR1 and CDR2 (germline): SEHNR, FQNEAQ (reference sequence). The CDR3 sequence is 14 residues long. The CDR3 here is CASSQTGPNQPQHF. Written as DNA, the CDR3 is TGTGCCAGCAGCCAAACAGGGCCGAATCAGCCCCAGCATTTT.

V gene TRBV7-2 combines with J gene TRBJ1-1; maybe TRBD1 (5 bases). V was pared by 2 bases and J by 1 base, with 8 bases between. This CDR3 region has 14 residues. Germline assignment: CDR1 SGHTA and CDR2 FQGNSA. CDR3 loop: CASSLFGGNTEAFF. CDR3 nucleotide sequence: TGTGCCAGCAGCTTATTTGGGGGGAACACTGAAGCTTTCTTT.

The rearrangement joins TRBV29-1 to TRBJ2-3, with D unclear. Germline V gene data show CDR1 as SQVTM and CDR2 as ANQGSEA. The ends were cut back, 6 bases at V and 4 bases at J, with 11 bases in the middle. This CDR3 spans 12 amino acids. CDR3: CSVLAGADTQYF. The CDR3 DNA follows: TGCAGCGTCCTGGCTGGGGCAGATACGCAGTATTTT.

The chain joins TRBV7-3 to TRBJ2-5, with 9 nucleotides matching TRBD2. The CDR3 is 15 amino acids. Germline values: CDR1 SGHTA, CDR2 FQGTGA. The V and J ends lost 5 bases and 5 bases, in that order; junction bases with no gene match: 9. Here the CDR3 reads CASSLTGTSFETQYF. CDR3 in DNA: TGTGCCAGCAGCCTTACGGGGACTAGCTTTGAGACCCAGTACTTC.

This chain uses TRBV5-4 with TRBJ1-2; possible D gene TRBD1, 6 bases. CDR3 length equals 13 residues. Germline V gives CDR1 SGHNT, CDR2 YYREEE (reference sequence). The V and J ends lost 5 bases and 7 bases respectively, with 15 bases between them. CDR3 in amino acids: CASRIQGWSGYTF. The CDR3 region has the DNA TGTGCCAGCAGAATACAGGGTTGGTCTGGCTACACCTTC. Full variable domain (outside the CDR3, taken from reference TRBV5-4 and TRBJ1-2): ETGVTQSPTHLIKTRGQQVTLRCSSQSGHNTVSWYQQALGQGPQFIFQYYREEENGRGNFPPRFSGLQFPNYSSELNVNALELDDSALYLCASRIQGWSGYTFGSGTRLTVV.

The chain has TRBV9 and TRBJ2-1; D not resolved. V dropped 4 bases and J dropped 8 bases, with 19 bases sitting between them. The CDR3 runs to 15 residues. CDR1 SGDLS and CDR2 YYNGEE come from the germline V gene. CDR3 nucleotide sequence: TGTGCCAGCAGCTTCTTATACGGTGGCGGAGATGAGCAGTTCTTC. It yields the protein CASSFLYGGGDEQFF.

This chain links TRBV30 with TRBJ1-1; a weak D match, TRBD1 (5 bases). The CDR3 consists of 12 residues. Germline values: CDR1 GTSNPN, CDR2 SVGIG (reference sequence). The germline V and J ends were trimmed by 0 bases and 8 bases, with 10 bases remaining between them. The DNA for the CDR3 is TGTGCCTGGAGTGTTGTGTCAGGGGAAGCTTTCTTT. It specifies CAWSVVSGEAFF.

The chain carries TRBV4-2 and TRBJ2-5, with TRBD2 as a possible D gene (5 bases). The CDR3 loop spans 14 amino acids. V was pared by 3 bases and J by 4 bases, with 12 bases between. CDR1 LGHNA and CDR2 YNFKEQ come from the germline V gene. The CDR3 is CASSHGLARETQYF. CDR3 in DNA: TGTGCCAGCAGCCATGGTCTAGCTAGAGAGACCCAGTACTTC.

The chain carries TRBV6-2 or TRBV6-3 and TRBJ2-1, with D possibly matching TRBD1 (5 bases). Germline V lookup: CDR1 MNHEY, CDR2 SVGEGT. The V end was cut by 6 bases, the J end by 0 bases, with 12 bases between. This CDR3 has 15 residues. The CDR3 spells CASSPRVSSYNEQFF. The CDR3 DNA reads TGTGCCAGCAGCCCCAGGGTTTCCTCCTACAATGAGCAGTTCTTC.

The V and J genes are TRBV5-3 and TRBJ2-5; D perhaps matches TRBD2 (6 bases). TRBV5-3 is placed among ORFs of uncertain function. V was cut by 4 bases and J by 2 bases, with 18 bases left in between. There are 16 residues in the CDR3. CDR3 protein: CARSPLSRGSQETQYF. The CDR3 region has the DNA TGTGCCAGAAGCCCCCTCTCGCGGGGCTCACAAGAGACCCAGTACTTC.